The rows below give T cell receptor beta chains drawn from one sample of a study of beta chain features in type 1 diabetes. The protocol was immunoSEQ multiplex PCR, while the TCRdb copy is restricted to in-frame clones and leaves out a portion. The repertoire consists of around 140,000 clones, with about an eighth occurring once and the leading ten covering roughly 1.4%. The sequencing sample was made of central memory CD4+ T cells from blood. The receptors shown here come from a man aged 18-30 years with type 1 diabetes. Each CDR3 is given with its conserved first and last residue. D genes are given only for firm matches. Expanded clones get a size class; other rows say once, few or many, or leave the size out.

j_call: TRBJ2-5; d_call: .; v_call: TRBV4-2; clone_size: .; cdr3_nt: TGTGCCAGCAGCCAGGACCACGGAGGGACCCAGTACTTC; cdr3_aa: CASSQDHGGTQYF
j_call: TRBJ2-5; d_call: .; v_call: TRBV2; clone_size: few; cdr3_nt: TGTGCCAGCAGTGCTCCTCCTTTTGGGGAGACCCAGTACTTC; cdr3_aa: CASSAPPFGETQYF
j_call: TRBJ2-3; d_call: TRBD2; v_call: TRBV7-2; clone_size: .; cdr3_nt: TGTGCCAGCAGCTTAGGAGTAGCGGGACTCACAGATACGCAGTATTTT; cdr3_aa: CASSLGVAGLTDTQYF
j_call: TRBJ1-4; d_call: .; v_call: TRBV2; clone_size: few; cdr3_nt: TGTGCCAGCAGGAGTGGTGAAAAACTGTTTTTT; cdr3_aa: CASRSGEKLFF
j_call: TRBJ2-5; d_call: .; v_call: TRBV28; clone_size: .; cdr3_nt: TGTGCCAGCAGTTTATGGCGGGAGACCCAGTACTTC; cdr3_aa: CASSLWRETQYF
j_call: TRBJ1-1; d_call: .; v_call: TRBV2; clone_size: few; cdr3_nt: TGTGCCAGCAGGAGGGGCGAGACTGAAGCTTTCTTT; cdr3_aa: CASRRGETEAFF
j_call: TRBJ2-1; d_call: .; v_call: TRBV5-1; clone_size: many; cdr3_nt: TGCGCCAGCAGCTTAATTCAGGGTGAGCAGTTCTTC; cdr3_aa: CASSLIQGEQFF
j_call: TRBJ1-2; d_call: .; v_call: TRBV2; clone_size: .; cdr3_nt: TGTGCCAGCAGTGAAGTCAGCACCGGCTACACCTTC; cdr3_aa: CASSEVSTGYTF
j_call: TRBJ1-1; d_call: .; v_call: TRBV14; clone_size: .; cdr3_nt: TGTGCCAGCAGCCGAGGGTGGAACACTGAAGCTTTCTTT; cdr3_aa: CASSRGWNTEAFF
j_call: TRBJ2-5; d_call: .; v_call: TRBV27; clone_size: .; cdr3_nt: TGTGCCAGCTCCTATAGGCTGAAAGAGACCCAGTACTTC; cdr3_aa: CASSYRLKETQYF
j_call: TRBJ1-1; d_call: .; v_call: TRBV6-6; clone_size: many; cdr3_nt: TGTGCCAGCAGTTCCCATTGGGAGGGGGTCACTGAAGCTTTCTTT; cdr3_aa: CASSSHWEGVTEAFF
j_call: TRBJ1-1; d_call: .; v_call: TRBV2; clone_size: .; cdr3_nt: TGTGCCAGCAGTACAGGAGTGAACACTGAAGCTTTCTTT; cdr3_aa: CASSTGVNTEAFF
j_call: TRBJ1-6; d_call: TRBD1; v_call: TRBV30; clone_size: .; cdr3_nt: TGTGCCTGGAGTGTACTAACAGGGGGAAGTGGATCACCCCTCCACTTT; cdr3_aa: CAWSVLTGGSGSPLHF
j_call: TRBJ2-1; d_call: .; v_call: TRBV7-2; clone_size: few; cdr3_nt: TGTGCCAGCAGCTCCCAAGGGGGACCGTACTCCTACAATGAGCAGTTCTTC; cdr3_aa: CASSSQGGPYSYNEQFF
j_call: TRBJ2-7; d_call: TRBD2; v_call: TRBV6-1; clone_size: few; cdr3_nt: TGTGCCAGCAGTGAAGCCGAAACTAGCGACTACTACGAGCAGTACTTC; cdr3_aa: CASSEAETSDYYEQYF
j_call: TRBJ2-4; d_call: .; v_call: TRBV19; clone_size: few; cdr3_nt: TGTGCCAGTAGTGTACAACATCAGCCGCCCCAAAACATTCAGTACTTC; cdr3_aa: CASSVQHQPPQNIQYF
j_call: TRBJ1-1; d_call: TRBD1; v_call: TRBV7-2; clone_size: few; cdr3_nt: TGTGCCAGCAGCTCCAGCAGGGGGGCTCTTACTGAAGCTTTCTTT; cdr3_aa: CASSSSRGALTEAFF
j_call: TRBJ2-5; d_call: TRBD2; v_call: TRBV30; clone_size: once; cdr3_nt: TGTGCCTGGAGTCGTCTAGCGGGGGGTGAGACCCAGTACTTC; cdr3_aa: CAWSRLAGGETQYF
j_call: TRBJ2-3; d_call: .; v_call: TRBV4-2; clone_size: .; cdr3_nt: TGTGCCAGCAGCCAAGCGGGGGCGATCACAGATACGCAGTATTTT; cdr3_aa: CASSQAGAITDTQYF
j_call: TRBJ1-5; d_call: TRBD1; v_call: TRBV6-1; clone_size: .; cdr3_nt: TGTGCCAGCAGTGAAGACAGGGGGAACAATCAGCCCCAGCATTTT; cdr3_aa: CASSEDRGNNQPQHF
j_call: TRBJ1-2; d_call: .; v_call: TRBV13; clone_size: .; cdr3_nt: TGTGCCAGCAGGCGGCCCCATTCGACAAATCAAAACTATGGCTACACCTTC; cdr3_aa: CASRRPHSTNQNYGYTF
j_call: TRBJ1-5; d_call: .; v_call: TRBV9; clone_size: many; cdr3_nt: TGTGCCAGCAGCGTAGCGGGCGGTAGCAATCAGCCCCAGCATTTT; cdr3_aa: CASSVAGGSNQPQHF